This TCR beta chain came from a study of identical twins. The CDR3 contains 13 residues. The V and J ends lost 6 bases and 5 bases, in that order; junction bases with no gene match: 7. Looked up from germline, CDR1 is SQVTM and CDR2 is ANQGSEA. TCRdb processed the 5' RACE reads anew with MiXCR; each CDR3 protein has one entry. The sample yields hundreds of thousands of distinct CDR3 sequences, roughly 12% seen once. This same sample was also part of a study on yellow fever vaccine responses in identical twins.

This receptor was identified in a woman aged 18-35 years in good health. J is TRBJ1-2 and V is TRBV29-1; TRBD1 matches 9 bases. The sequencing sample was made of CD8+ T cells sorted from blood. CDR3 nucleotide sequence: TGCAGCGTACCGGGACAGGGTGTGTATGGCTACACCTTC. Translated, it gives CSVPGQGVYGYTF.